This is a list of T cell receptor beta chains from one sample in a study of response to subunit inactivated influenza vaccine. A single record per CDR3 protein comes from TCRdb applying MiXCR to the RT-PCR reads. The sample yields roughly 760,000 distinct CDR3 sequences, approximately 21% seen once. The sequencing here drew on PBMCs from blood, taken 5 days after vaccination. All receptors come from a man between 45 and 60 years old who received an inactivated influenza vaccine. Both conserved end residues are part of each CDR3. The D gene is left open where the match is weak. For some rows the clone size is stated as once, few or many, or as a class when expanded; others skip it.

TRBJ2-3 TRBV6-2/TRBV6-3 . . CASSYFGSSVDTQYF TGTGCCAGCAGTTACTTCGGGAGTTCGGTAGATACGCAGTATTTT
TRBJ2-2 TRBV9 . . CASSSVLGPGELFF TGTGCCAGCAGTTCGGTCCTCGGGCCCGGGGAGCTGTTTTTT
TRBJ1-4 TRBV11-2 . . CASSSLSGPNEKLFF TGTGCCAGCAGCTCCCTTTCAGGGCCCAATGAAAAACTGTTTTTT
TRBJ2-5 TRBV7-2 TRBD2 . CASSESAGGLKTQYF TGTGCCAGCAGCGAATCGGCGGGGGGCCTAAAGACCCAGTACTTC
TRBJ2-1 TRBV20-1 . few CSARPLRVPGREQFF TGCAGTGCTAGGCCCCTTAGGGTCCCGGGGCGAGAGCAGTTCTTC
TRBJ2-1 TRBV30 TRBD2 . CAWRTSGSAKEQFF TGTGCCTGGAGGACTAGCGGGAGTGCCAAAGAGCAGTTCTTC
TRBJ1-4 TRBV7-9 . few CASSSRGSNEKLFF TGTGCCAGCAGCTCCCGAGGATCTAATGAAAAACTGTTTTTT
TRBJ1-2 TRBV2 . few CASIKSYGYTF TGTGCCAGCATTAAGAGCTATGGCTACACCTTC
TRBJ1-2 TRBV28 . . CASLGAANYGYTF TGTGCCAGCCTGGGGGCAGCCAACTATGGCTACACCTTC
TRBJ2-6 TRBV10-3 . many CAISELQGTGANVLTF TGTGCCATCAGTGAGCTACAGGGCACTGGGGCCAACGTCCTGACTTTC
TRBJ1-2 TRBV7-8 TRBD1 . CASSLETDRGGDNYGYTF TGTGCCAGCAGCTTAGAGACGGACAGGGGTGGGGATAACTATGGCTACACCTTC
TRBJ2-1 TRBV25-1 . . CASSVQGGPLGEQFF TGTGCCAGCAGTGTTCAGGGGGGTCCTTTGGGTGAGCAGTTCTTC
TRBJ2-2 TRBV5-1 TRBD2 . CASSLDLTSGTYTGELFF TGCGCCAGCAGCTTGGATTTAACTAGCGGGACGTACACCGGGGAGCTGTTTTTT
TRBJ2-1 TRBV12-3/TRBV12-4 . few CASSFLGINEQFF TGTGCCAGCAGTTTTTTGGGTATAAATGAGCAGTTCTTC
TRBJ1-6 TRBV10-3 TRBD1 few CAIRGTGDNSPLHF TGTGCCATCAGGGGGACAGGGGATAATTCACCCCTCCACTTT
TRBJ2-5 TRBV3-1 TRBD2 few CASSPSWVGTSGSLIETQYF TGTGCCAGCAGCCCTTCCTGGGTTGGGACTAGCGGGAGTTTAATCGAGACCCAGTACTTC